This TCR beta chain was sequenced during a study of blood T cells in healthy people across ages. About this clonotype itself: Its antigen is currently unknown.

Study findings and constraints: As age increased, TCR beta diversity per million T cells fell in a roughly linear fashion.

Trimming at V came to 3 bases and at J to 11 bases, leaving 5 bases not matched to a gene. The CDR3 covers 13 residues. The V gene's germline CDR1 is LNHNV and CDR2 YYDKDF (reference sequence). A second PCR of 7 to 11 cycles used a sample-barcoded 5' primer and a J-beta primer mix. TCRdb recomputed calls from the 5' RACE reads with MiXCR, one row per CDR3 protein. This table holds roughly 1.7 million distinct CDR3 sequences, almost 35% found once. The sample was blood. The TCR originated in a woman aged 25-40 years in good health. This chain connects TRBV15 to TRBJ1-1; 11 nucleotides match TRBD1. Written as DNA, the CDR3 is TGTGCCACCAGCAGGGGACAGGGGGTTTGGGCTTTCTTT. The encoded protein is CATSRGQGVWAFF.